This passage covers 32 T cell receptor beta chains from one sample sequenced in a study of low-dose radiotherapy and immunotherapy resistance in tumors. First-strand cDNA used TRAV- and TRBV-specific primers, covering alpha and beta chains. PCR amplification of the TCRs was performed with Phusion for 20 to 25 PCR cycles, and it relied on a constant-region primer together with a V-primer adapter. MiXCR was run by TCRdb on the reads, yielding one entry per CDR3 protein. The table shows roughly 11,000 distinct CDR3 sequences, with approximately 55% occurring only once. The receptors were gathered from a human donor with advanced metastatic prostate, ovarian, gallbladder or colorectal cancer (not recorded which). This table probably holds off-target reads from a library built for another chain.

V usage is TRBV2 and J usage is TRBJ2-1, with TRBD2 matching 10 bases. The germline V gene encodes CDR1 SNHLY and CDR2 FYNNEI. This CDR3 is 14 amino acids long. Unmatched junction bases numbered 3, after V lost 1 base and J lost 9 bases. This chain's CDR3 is CASSEVASGSEQFF. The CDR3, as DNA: TGTGCCAGCAGTGAAGTGGCTAGCGGGAGTGAGCAGTTCTTC. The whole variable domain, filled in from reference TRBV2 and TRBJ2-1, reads EPEVTQTPSHQVTQMGQEVILRCVPISNHLYFYWYRQILGQKVEFLVSFYNNEISEKSEIFDDQFSVERPDGSNFTLKIRSTKLEDSAMYFCASSEVASGSEQFFGPGTRLTVL.

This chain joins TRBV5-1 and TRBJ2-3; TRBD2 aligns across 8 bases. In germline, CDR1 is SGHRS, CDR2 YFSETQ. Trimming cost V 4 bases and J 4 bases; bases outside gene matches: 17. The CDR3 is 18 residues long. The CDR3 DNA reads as TGCGCCAGCAGCCCCGGCGGCCCGCTAGCGGGTAGGGCAGATACGCAGTATTTT. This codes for CASSPGGPLAGRADTQYF. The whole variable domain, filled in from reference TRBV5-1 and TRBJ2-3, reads KAGVTQTPRYLIKTRGQQVTLSCSPISGHRSVSWYQQTPGQGLQFLFEYFSETQRNKGNFPGRFSGRQFSNSRSEMNVSTLELGDSALYLCASSPGGPLAGRADTQYFGPGTRLTVL.

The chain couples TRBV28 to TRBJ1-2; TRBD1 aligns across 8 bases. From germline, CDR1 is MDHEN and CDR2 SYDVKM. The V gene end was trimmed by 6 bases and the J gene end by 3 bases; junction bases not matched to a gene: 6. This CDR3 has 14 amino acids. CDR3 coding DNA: TGTGCCAGCAGCCCTTGGACAGGGCACTATGGCTACACCTTC. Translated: CASSPWTGHYGYTF.

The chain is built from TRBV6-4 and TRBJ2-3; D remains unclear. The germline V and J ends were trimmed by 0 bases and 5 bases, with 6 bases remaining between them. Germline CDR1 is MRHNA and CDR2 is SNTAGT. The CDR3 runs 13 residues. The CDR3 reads CASSDSPKDTQYF. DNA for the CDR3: TGTGCCAGCAGTGACTCTCCGAAAGATACGCAGTATTTT.

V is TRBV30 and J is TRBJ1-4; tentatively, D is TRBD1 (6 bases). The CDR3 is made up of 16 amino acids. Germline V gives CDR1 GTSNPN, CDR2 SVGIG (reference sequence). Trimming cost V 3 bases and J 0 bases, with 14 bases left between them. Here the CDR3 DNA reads TGTGCCTGGAGACCGGGACATTATGCAACTAATGAAAAACTGTTTTTT. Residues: CAWRPGHYATNEKLFF.

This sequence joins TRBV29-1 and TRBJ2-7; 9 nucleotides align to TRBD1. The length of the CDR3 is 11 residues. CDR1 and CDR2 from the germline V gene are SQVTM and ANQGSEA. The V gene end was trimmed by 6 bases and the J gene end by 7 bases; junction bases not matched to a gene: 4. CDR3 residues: CSVDRGGEQYF. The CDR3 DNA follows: TGCAGCGTGGACAGGGGCGGTGAGCAGTACTTC.

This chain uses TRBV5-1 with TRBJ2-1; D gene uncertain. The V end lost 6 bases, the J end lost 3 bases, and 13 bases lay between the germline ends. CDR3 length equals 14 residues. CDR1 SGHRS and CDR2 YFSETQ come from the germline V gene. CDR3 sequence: CASTKTPSYNEQFF. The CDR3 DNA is TGCGCCAGCACCAAAACCCCGAGCTACAATGAGCAGTTCTTC.

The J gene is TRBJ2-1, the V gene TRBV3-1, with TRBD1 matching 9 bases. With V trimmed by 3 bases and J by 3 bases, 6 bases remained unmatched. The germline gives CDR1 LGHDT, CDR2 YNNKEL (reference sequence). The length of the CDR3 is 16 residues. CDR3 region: CASSHLDRGIYNEQFF. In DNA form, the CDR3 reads TGTGCCAGCAGCCACCTAGACAGGGGGATCTACAATGAGCAGTTCTTC.

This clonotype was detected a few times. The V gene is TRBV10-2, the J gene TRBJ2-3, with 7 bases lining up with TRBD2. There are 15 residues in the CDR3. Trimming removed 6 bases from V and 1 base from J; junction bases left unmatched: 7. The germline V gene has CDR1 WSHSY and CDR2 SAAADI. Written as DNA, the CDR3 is TGCGCCAGCAGCCCCCGGGGGGTCGGCACAGATACGCAGTATTTT. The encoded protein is CASSPRGVGTDTQYF.

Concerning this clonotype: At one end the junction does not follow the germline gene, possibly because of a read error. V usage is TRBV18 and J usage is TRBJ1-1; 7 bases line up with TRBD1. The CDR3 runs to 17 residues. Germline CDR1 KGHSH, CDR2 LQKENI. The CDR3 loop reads CASSPMGQKTRGTEALF. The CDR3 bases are TGTGCCAGCTCACCAATGGGACAGAAGACACGGGGAACTGAAGCTTTGTTT.

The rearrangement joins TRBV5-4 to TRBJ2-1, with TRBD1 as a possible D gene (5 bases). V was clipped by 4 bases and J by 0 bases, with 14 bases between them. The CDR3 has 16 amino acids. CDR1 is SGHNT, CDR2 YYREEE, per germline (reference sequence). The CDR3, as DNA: TGTGCCAGCAGCCTAACAGGCGGAAGCTCCTACAATGAGCAGTTCTTC. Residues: CASSLTGGSSYNEQFF.

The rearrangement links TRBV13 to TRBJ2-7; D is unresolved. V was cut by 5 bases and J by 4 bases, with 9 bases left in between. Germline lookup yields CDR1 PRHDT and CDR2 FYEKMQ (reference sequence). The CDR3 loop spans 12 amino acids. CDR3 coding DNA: TGTGCCAGCAGCGAAGCCTCTTACGAGCAGTACTTC. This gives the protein CASSEASYEQYF. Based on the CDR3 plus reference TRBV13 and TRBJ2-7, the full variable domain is AAGVIQSPRHLIKEKRETATLKCYPIPRHDTVYWYQQGPGQDPQFLISFYEKMQSDKGSIPDRFSAQQFSDYHSELNMSSLELGDSALYFCASSEASYEQYFGPGTRLTVT.

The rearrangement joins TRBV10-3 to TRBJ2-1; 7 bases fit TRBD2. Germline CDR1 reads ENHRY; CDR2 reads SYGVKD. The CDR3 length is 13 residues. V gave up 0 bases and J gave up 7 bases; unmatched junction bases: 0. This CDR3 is CAISESGGNEQFF. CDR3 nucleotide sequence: TGTGCCATCAGTGAGTCCGGGGGGAATGAGCAGTTCTTC.

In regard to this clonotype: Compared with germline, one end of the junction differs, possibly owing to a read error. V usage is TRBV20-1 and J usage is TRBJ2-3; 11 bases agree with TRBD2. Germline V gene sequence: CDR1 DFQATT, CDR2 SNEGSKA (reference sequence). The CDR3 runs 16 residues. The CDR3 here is CSASLAGTSGTDMQYF. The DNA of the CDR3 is TGCAGTGCTAGTCTAGCCGGGACTAGCGGTACAGATATGCAGTATTTT.

CDR3 residues: CASSLGSVRNEQFF. The CDR3 nucleotides are TGTGCCAGCAGTTTGGGTAGCGTAAGGAATGAGCAGTTCTTC. The genes are TRBV28 and TRBJ2-1, with D possibly matching TRBD2 (5 bases). The CDR3 extends over 14 amino acids. V was clipped by 3 bases and J by 7 bases, with 13 bases between them. Germline V lookup: CDR1 MDHEN, CDR2 SYDVKM.

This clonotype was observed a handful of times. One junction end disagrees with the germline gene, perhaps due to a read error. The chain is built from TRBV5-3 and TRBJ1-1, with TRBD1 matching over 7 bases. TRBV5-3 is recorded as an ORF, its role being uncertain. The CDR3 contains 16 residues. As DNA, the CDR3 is TGTGCCAGCAGCTTTGGGGCAGGGGCAGGGGGCACTGAAGCTTTCTTT. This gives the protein CASSFGAGAGGTEAFF.

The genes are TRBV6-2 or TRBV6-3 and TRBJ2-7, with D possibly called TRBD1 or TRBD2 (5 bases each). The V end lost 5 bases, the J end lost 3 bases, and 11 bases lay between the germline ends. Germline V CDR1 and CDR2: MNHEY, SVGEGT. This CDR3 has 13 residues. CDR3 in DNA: TGTGCCAGCAGTGTGTGGGGGAACTACGAGCAGTACTTC. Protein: CASSVWGNYEQYF.

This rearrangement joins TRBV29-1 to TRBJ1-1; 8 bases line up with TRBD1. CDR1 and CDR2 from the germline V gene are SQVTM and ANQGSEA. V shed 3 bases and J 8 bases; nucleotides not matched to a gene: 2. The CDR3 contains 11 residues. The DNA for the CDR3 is TGCAGCGTTGATCAGGGGGCAGAAGCTTTCTTT. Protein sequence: CSVDQGAEAFF.

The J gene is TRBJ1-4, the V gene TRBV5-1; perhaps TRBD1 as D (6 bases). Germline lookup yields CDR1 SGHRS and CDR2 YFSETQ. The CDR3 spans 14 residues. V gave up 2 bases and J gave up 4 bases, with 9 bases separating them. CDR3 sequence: CASSFGQINEKLFF. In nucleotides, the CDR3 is TGCGCCAGCAGCTTCGGACAGATTAATGAAAAACTGTTTTTT.

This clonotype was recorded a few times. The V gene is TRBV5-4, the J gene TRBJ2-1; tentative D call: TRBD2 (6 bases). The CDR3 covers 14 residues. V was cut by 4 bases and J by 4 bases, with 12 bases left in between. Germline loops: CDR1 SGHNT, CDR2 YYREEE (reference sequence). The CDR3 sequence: CASSPTGLYNEQFF. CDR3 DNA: TGTGCCAGCAGCCCAACGGGACTGTACAATGAGCAGTTCTTC.

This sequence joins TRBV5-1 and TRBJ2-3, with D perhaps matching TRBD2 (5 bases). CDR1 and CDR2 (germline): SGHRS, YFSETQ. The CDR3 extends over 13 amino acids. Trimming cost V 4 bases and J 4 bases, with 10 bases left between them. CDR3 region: CASSPIAPDTQYF. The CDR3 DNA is TGCGCCAGCAGCCCCATAGCGCCAGATACGCAGTATTTT.

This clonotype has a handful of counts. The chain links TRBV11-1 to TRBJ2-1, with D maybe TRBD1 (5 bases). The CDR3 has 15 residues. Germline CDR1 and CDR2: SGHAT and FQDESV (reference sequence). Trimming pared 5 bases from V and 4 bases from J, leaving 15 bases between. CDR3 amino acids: CASSRTQGSYNEQFF. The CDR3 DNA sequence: TGTGCCAGCAGCCGAACGCAGGGTTCGTACAATGAGCAGTTCTTC.

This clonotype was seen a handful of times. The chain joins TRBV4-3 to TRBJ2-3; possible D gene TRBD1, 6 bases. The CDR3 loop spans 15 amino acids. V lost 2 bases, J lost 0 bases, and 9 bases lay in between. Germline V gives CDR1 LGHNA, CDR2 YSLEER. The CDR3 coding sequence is TGCGCCAGCAGCCAACCAGGGGACAGCACAGATACGCAGTATTTT. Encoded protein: CASSQPGDSTDTQYF.

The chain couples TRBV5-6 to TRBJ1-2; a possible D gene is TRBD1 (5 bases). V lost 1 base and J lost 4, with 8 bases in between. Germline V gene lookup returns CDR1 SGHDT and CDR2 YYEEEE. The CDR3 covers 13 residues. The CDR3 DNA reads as TGTGCCAGCAGCTTGCAGGGCCTCTATGGCTACACCTTC. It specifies CASSLQGLYGYTF.

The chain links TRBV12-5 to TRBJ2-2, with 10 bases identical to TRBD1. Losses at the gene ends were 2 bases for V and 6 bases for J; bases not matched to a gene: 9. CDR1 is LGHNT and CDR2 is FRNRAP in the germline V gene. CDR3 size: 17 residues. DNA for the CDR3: TGTGCTAGTGGTTTGACGTCGGGACAGGGGTATGCCGGGGAGCTGTTTTTT. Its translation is CASGLTSGQGYAGELFF.

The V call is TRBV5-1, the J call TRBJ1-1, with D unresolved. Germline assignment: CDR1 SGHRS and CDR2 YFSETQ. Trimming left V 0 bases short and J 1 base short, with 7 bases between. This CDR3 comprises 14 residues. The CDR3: CASSLGSANTEAFF. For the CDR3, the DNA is TGCGCCAGCAGCTTGGGTTCAGCGAACACTGAAGCTTTCTTT.

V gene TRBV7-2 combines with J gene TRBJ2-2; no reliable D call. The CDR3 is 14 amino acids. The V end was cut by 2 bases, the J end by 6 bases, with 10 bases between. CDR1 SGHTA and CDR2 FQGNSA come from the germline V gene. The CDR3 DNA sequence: TGTGCCAGCAGCTTATCCTTTCCGGCCGGGGAGCTGTTTTTT. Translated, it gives CASSLSFPAGELFF. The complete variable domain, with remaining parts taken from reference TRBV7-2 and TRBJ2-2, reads GAGVSQSPSNKVTEKGKDVELRCDPISGHTALYWYRQSLGQGLEFLIYFQGNSAPDKSGLPSDRFSAERTGGSVSTLTIQRTQQEDSAVYLCASSLSFPAGELFFGEGSRLTVL.

For the CDR3, the DNA is TGTGCCACCAGCAGAGAGGGGGGTTTCGATGGCTACACCTTC. It codes for CATSREGGFDGYTF. This sequence joins TRBV15 and TRBJ1-2; maybe TRBD1 (5 bases). From germline, CDR1 is LNHNV and CDR2 YYDKDF (reference sequence). The CDR3 sequence is 14 residues long. V lost 0 bases, J lost 6 bases, and 11 bases lay in between. Full variable domain (outside the CDR3, taken from reference TRBV15 and TRBJ1-2): DAMVIQNPRYQVTQFGKPVTLSCSQTLNHNVMYWYQQKSSQAPKLLFHYYDKDFNNEADTPDNFQSRRPNTSFCFLDIRSPGLGDTAMYLCATSREGGFDGYTFGSGTRLTVV.

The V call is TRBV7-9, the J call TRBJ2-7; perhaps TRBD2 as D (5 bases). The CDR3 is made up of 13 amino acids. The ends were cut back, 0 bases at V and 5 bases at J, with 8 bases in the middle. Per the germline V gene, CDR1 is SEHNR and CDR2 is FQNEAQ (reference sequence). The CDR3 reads CASSLAPGNEQYF. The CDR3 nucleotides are TGTGCCAGCAGCTTAGCCCCCGGGAACGAGCAGTACTTC.

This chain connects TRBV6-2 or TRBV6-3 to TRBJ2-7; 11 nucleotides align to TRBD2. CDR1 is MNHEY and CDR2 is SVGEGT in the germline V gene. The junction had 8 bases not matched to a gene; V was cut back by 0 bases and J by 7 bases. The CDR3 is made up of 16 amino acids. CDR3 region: CASSYSYSGRAEEQYF. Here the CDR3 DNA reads TGTGCCAGCAGTTACTCGTATAGCGGGAGGGCTGAGGAGCAGTACTTC.

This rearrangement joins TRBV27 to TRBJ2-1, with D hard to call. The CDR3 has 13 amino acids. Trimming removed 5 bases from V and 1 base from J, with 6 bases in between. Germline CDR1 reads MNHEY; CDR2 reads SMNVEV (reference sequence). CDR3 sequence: CASSHGSYNEQFF. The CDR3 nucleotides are TGTGCCAGCAGTCACGGGTCCTACAATGAGCAGTTCTTC.

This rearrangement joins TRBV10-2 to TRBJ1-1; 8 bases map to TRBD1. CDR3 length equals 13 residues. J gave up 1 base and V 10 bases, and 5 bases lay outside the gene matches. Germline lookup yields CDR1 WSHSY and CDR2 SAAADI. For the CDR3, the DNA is TGCGCCACCGCGACAGGGGCGAACACTGAAGCTTTCTTT. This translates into CATATGANTEAFF.